Below are 20 T cell receptor beta chains sequenced from a single sample in a study of T cell responses to AZD1222 COVID-19 vaccine. Assay: immunoSEQ multiplex PCR; the TCRdb copy retains only in-frame clones and omits some. The table has about 140,000 clones, approximately 93% seen once. Source: peripheral blood, taken after recovery from COVID-19. The receptors were sampled from an adult who had recovered from COVID-19.

This chain uses TRBV27 with TRBJ1-6, with TRBD1 as a possible D gene (6 bases). V lost 6 bases and J 10 bases, leaving 13 bases between the germline ends. The CDR3 spans 13 residues. Germline CDR1 MNHEY, CDR2 SMNVEV (reference sequence). CDR3 region: CASRSRGESPLHF. CDR3 in DNA: TGTGCCAGCAGGTCAAGGGGGGAATCACCCCTCCACTTT.

V gene TRBV28 combines with J gene TRBJ1-2; D is perhaps TRBD1 (5 bases). Germline lookup yields CDR1 MDHEN and CDR2 SYDVKM. The CDR3 has 13 residues. Trimming removed 3 bases from V and 8 bases from J, with 13 bases in between. Here the CDR3 reads CASSFQGPEGYTF. CDR3 sequence (DNA): TGTGCCAGCAGTTTCCAGGGTCCGGAAGGCTACACCTTC.

V is TRBV5-1 and J is TRBJ1-1; 9 positions match TRBD1. Germline V lookup: CDR1 SGHRS, CDR2 YFSETQ. With V trimmed by 3 bases and J by 4 bases, 4 bases remained unmatched. The CDR3 totals 14 residues. CDR3 in amino acids: CASSSGQGSTEAFF. The DNA for the CDR3 is TGCGCCAGCAGCTCCGGACAGGGGAGCACTGAAGCTTTCTTT. Full variable domain (missing parts from reference TRBV5-1 and TRBJ1-1): KAGVTQTPRYLIKTRGQQVTLSCSPISGHRSVSWYQQTPGQGLQFLFEYFSETQRNKGNFPGRFSGRQFSNSRSEMNVSTLELGDSALYLCASSSGQGSTEAFFGQGTRLTVV.

The rearrangement links TRBV7-6 to TRBJ2-5; TRBD1 or TRBD2 may be the D gene (6 bases each). The V and J ends lost 0 bases and 5 bases respectively, with 16 bases between them. CDR1 is SGHVS, CDR2 FNYEAQ, per germline. The CDR3 extends over 16 amino acids. CDR3 sequence: CASSLAHSGGWETQYF. CDR3 DNA sequence: TGTGCCAGCAGCTTAGCGCATTCCGGGGGCTGGGAGACCCAGTACTTC.

V usage is TRBV10-1 and J usage is TRBJ2-1, with D perhaps given as TRBD1 or TRBD2 (5 bases each). The CDR3 contains 14 residues. Germline CDR1 is WNHNN and CDR2 is SYGVQD (reference sequence). V lost 2 bases and J 2 bases, leaving 7 bases between the germline ends. CDR3 loop: CASSEMGPYNEQFF. In nucleotides, the CDR3 is TGCGCCAGCAGTGAGATGGGACCCTACAATGAGCAGTTCTTC.

In this sample, this clone turned up a few times. The chain combines TRBV5-8 with TRBJ1-5; a weak D match, TRBD1 (6 bases). V was pared by 4 bases and J by 1 base, with 12 bases between. The germline V gene encodes CDR1 SGHTS and CDR2 YDEGEE. The length of the CDR3 is 15 residues. Here the CDR3 DNA reads TGTGCCAGCAGCACAAGGAGGGGGAGCAATCAGCCCCAGCATTTT. This encodes CASSTRRGSNQPQHF.

The genes are TRBV2 and TRBJ1-2, with a possible D match to TRBD1 (6 bases). Deletions cut 6 bases from V and 0 bases from J, with 8 bases between. The CDR3 has 13 residues. Germline V lookup: CDR1 SNHLY, CDR2 FYNNEI. The CDR3 reads CASRRGPNYGYTF. The CDR3 DNA reads TGTGCCAGCAGACGGGGGCCTAACTATGGCTACACCTTC.

The rearrangement uses TRBV2 and TRBJ2-7; 12 nucleotides match TRBD2. Germline V CDR1 and CDR2: SNHLY, FYNNEI. This CDR3 has 14 residues. The V segment lost 8 bases and the J segment 5 bases; nucleotides outside the gene matches: 7. CDR3 coding DNA: TGTGCCAGCTTATTGACTAGCGGGAGCCACGAGCAGTACTTC. Translating gives CASLLTSGSHEQYF.

J is TRBJ1-1 and V is TRBV6-1, with D uncertain. The V end was cut by 1 base, the J end by 2 bases, with 8 bases between. CDR3 length equals 14 residues. The germline V gene has CDR1 MNHNS and CDR2 SASEGT. Here the CDR3 DNA reads TGTGCCAGCAGTGAAGTGCCTACTAACACTGAAGCTTTCTTT. It is translated as CASSEVPTNTEAFF.

The chain recombines TRBV10-1 with TRBJ1-2; 7 nucleotides agree with TRBD1. The CDR3 is made up of 13 amino acids. Germline-derived CDR1 and CDR2 are WNHNN and SYGVQD (reference sequence). V gave up 6 bases and J gave up 4 bases; unmatched junction bases: 5. CDR3 protein: CASRNGTVYGYTF. The CDR3 nucleotides are TGCGCCAGCAGGAACGGGACAGTCTATGGCTACACCTTC.

For the CDR3, the DNA is TGCGCCAGCAGCGGGGGACTAGCGGGAGGTAACTACAATGAGCAGTTCTTC. Protein product: CASSGGLAGGNYNEQFF. This chain links TRBV5-1 with TRBJ2-1; 15 positions match TRBD2. Germline-derived CDR1 and CDR2 are SGHRS and YFSETQ. The CDR3 spans 17 residues. V dropped 4 bases and J dropped 3; count of bases not matched to a gene: 5.

The rearrangement links TRBV30 to TRBJ1-1; no firm D call. CDR3 length: 13 amino acids. V lost 5 bases, J lost 11 bases, and 21 bases lay in between. Germline V gene data show CDR1 as GTSNPN and CDR2 as SVGIG (reference sequence). The CDR3 DNA reads TGTGCCTGGGCGGCTTCCTTGACCCGGCGGGCTTTCTTT. It specifies CAWAASLTRRAFF.

The chain has TRBV19 and TRBJ2-7, with 10 bases lining up with TRBD1. Losses at the gene ends were 3 bases for V and 3 bases for J; bases not matched to a gene: 5. The CDR3 has 15 residues. CDR1 LNHDA and CDR2 SQIVND come from the germline V gene (reference sequence). The CDR3 loop is CASSIGRTGGYEQYF. In nucleotides, the CDR3 is TGTGCCAGTAGTATTGGGCGGACAGGGGGCTACGAGCAGTACTTC.

The gene calls are TRBV11-1 and TRBJ1-1, with a possible D match to TRBD1 (5 bases). This CDR3 region has 14 residues. The V and J ends lost 1 base and 11 bases respectively, with 17 bases between them. CDR1 SGHAT and CDR2 FQDESV come from the germline V gene (reference sequence). CDR3 nucleotides: TGTGCCAGCAGCTTAGATGAGAGGGGAAATAGCGCTTTCTTT. It codes for CASSLDERGNSAFF.

As DNA, the CDR3 is TGTGCCAGCAGCAAAGCATCCCCGTACGATTACACTGAAGCTTTCTTT. Translated: CASSKASPYDYTEAFF. This sequence joins TRBV21-1 and TRBJ1-1. TRBV21-1 is annotated as a pseudogene. CDR3 length equals 16 residues.

V and J are TRBV6-1 and TRBJ2-3, with D uncertain. The CDR3 loop spans 14 amino acids. The germline V gene encodes CDR1 MNHNS and CDR2 SASEGT. Trimming stripped 1 base from V and 2 bases from J, with 7 bases between. The CDR3 DNA sequence: TGTGCCAGCAGTGAAGTCCTTTTCACAGATACGCAGTATTTT. Translated, it gives CASSEVLFTDTQYF.

The chain links TRBV12-3 or TRBV12-4 to TRBJ2-3; possible D gene TRBD2, 5 bases. The CDR3 is 12 amino acids. V shed 3 bases and J shed 8 bases, with 9 bases lying between them. In DNA, the CDR3 is TGTGCCAGCAGTTTTGGCCGGGGTACGCAGTATTTT. This translates into CASSFGRGTQYF.

This chain uses TRBV2 with TRBJ1-2; 11 nucleotides match TRBD1. The germline V gene has CDR1 SNHLY and CDR2 FYNNEI. J lost 8 bases, V lost 5 bases, and 10 bases had no gene match. The CDR3 loop spans 15 amino acids. This CDR3 is CASSNYGQGAGGYTF. DNA of the CDR3: TGTGCCAGCAGTAACTACGGACAGGGGGCGGGAGGCTACACCTTC.

V usage is TRBV7-9 and J usage is TRBJ2-7; no firm D call. The CDR3 length is 12 residues. Germline V gene lookup returns CDR1 SEHNR and CDR2 FQNEAQ (reference sequence). V lost 3 bases and J lost 2, with 5 bases in between. In nucleotides, the CDR3 is TGTGCCAGCAGCTTTCTAGCCTACGAGCAGTACTTC. Translation: CASSFLAYEQYF.

This clone was counted between two and nine times. This chain connects TRBV11-2 to TRBJ1-1; 10 bases are shared with TRBD1. The CDR3 totals 12 residues. V lost 5 bases to trimming and J lost 10 bases; unmatched junction nucleotides: 4. Germline assignment: CDR1 SGHAT and CDR2 FQNNGV. The DNA for the CDR3 is TGTGCCAGCAGCCCCGACAGGGGGCGAGCTTTCTTT. Translated, it gives CASSPDRGRAFF.